The 8 T cell receptor beta chains given below trace back to one sample, sequenced in a study of CD8 T cells in Susac syndrome. Reverse transcription of roughly 0.45 to 1 ug RNA was carried out with random hexamers. TCRdb passed the immunoSEQ multiplex PCR reads through MiXCR, listing each CDR3 protein once. The sample holds around 130,000 distinct CDR3 sequences, around nine tenths seen once. The sequencing sample was made of CD8+ T cells from PBMCs. The receptors originated from a human donor with multiple sclerosis.

The rearrangement links TRBV5-6 to TRBJ2-1; D uncertain. The CDR3 runs 16 residues. Germline loops: CDR1 SGHDT, CDR2 YYEEEE. Trimming stripped 1 base from V and 7 bases from J, with 18 bases between. In DNA form, the CDR3 reads TGTGCCAGCAGCTTGAAGATTTTCGGGTTTGGGAATGAGCAGTTCTTC. It yields the protein CASSLKIFGFGNEQFF.

The chain is built from TRBV19 and TRBJ1-5, with a tentative D call TRBD1 (5 bases). Germline CDR1 reads LNHDA; CDR2 reads SQIVND (reference sequence). V was clipped by 11 bases and J by 4 bases, with 9 bases between them. The CDR3 spans 11 residues. The CDR3 DNA is TGTGCCGGGGGACTAAATCAGCCCCAGCATTTT. Its protein product is CAGGLNQPQHF.

The chain couples TRBV6-1 to TRBJ2-1; 12 nucleotides line up with TRBD2. The CDR3 is 16 residues long. Germline lookup yields CDR1 MNHNS and CDR2 SASEGT. V shed 4 bases, J shed 9 bases, and the junction held 10 bases outside the gene matches. CDR3 nucleotides: TGTGCCAGCAGTGTGCAGAGGACTAGCGGGAACAGTGAGCAGTTCTTC. Its translation: CASSVQRTSGNSEQFF.

The CDR3 sequence: CATSREGQKQETQYF. DNA for the CDR3: TGTGCCACCAGCAGAGAGGGACAGAAACAAGAGACCCAGTACTTC. The chain carries TRBV15 and TRBJ2-5, with 7 bases aligning to TRBD1. Germline loops: CDR1 LNHNV, CDR2 YYDKDF (reference sequence). J gave up 2 bases and V 0 bases, and 3 bases lay outside the gene matches. The CDR3 loop spans 15 amino acids.

This sequence joins TRBV9 and TRBJ1-1; D is unresolved. Trimming pared 0 bases from V and 1 base from J, leaving 7 bases between. The length of the CDR3 is 14 residues. In germline, CDR1 is SGDLS, CDR2 YYNGEE. The CDR3 coding sequence is TGTGCCAGCAGCGTAGTTACGGCGAACACTGAAGCTTTCTTT. Its translation is CASSVVTANTEAFF.

The chain is built from TRBV29-1 and TRBJ1-2; D perhaps matches TRBD1 (5 bases). This CDR3 region has 15 residues. Trimming took off 5 bases at V and 3 bases at J, with 19 bases between the two ends. Per the germline V gene, CDR1 is SQVTM and CDR2 is ANQGSEA. CDR3 residues: CSVQDEGSNYYGYTF. The CDR3 DNA reads as TGCAGCGTTCAGGACGAGGGGTCAAATTACTATGGCTACACCTTC.

This rearrangement joins TRBV5-1 to TRBJ2-7, with D possibly matching TRBD1 (6 bases). The germline V gene has CDR1 SGHRS and CDR2 YFSETQ. The V end lost 3 bases, the J end lost 3 bases, and 13 bases lay between the germline ends. The CDR3 is made up of 14 amino acids. Written as DNA, the CDR3 is TGCGCCAGCAGCTGGACCACAGGGAACTACGAGCAGTACTTC. Its protein product is CASSWTTGNYEQYF.

The rearrangement links TRBV7-2 to TRBJ2-3, with 7 bases fitting TRBD2. The CDR3 runs to 16 residues. CDR1 and CDR2 from the germline V gene are SGHTA and FQGNSA. Trimming at V came to 2 bases and at J to 3 bases, leaving 8 bases not matched to a gene. The CDR3 DNA sequence: TGTGCCAGCAGCTTAACCGGGGGGACGACGACAGATACGCAGTATTTT. Translated: CASSLTGGTTTDTQYF.